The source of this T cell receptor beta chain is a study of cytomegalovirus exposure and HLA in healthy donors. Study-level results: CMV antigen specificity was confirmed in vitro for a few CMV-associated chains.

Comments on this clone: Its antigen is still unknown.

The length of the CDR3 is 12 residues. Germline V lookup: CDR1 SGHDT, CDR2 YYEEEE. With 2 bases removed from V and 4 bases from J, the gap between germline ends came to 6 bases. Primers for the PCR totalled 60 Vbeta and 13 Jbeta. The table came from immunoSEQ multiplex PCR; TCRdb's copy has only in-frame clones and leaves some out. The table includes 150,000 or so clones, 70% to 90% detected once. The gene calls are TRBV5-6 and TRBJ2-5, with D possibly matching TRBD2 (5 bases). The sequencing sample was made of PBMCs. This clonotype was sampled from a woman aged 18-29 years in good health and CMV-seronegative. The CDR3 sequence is CASSFRGETQYF. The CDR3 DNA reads TGTGCCAGCAGCTTCCGGGGAGAGACCCAGTACTTC.